This TCR beta chain was identified during a study of blood T cell repertoires in COVID-19. In the study overall: The samples span acute and convalescent COVID-19 from the United States, Italy and Spain.

The participants were between 18 and 89 years old and came from under 25 US areas. Clones were read by immunoSEQ multiplex PCR, and TCRdb kept only the in-frame ones, dropping some. The table has fewer than 500,000 clones, 87% seen once. The sequencing input was PBMCs or T cells enriched from blood (not recorded which). This receptor was identified in a woman between 18 and 29 years old with acute COVID-19.

CDR3 nucleotides: TGTGCCAGCAGCTTGGCGGGGGGCCGGTACGAGCAGTACTTC. This sequence encodes CASSLAGGRYEQYF. This chain joins TRBV5-8 and TRBJ2-7; TRBD2 might be the D (7 bases). V lost 0 bases and J 4 bases, leaving 11 bases between the germline ends. From germline, CDR1 is SGHTS and CDR2 YDEGEE. This CDR3 contains 14 residues.